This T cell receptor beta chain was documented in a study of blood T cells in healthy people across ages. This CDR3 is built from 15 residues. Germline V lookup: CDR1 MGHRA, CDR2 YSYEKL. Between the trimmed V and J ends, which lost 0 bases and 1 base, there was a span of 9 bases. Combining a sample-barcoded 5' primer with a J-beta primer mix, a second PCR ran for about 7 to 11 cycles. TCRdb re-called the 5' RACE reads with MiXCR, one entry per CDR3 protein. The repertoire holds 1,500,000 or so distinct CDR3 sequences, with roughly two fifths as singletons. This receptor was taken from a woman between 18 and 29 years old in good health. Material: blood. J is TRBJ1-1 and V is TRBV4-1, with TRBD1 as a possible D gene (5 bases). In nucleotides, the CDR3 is TGCGCCAGCAGCCAAGATGAGGGGAGGAACACTGAAGCTTTCTTT. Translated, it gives CASSQDEGRNTEAFF.